Following are 18 T cell receptor beta chains from one sample sequenced in a study of shared clonotypes between healthy human individuals. Sequenced by immunoSEQ multiplex PCR; TCRdb stores in-frame clones only, minus some. Among 2,500,000 or so clones listed, about nine tenths were seen once. Sample: naive CD4+ T cells from PBMCs. The sample's subset: CD45RA+ positively selected. These receptors were collected from a man in his late teens or twenties in good health. Some clones in this sample may be carry-over from other donors' samples.

The chain couples TRBV12-1 to TRBJ1-1; whether TRBD1, the table's D call, matches the DNA was not checked. TRBV12-1 is assigned pseudogene status. The CDR3 is 15 amino acids. CDR3 amino acids: CASSLLGVADTEAFF. CDR3 coding DNA: TGTGCCAGCAGCTTGTTAGGGGTGGCGGACACTGAAGCTTTCTTT.

The rearrangement uses TRBV30 and TRBJ2-7; 9 bases are shared with TRBD1. This CDR3 has 14 residues. The junction had 6 bases not matched to a gene; V was cut back by 3 bases and J by 3 bases. Germline lookup yields CDR1 GTSNPN and CDR2 SVGIG (reference sequence). For the CDR3, the DNA is TGTGCCTGGAGAGGACAGGGGATTTTCTACGAGCAGTACTTC. It encodes CAWRGQGIFYEQYF. The whole variable domain, filled in from reference TRBV30 and TRBJ2-7, reads SQTIHQWPATLVQPVGSPLSLECTVEGTSNPNLYWYRQAAGRGLQLLFYSVGIGQISSEVPQNLSASRPQDRQFILSSKKLLLSDSGFYLCAWRGQGIFYEQYFGPGTRLTVT.

This chain links TRBV6-4 with TRBJ1-4; D is unresolved. Germline CDR1 is MRHNA and CDR2 is SNTAGT. V dropped 8 bases and J dropped 0 bases, with 10 bases sitting between them. CDR3 length equals 14 residues. In DNA, the CDR3 is TGTGCCAGCTACAGCCTAGCAACTAATGAAAAACTGTTTTTT. Residues: CASYSLATNEKLFF.

The chain couples TRBV28 to TRBJ1-3; tentatively, D is TRBD1 (6 bases). Germline assignment: CDR1 MDHEN and CDR2 SYDVKM. With 6 bases removed from V and 3 bases from J, the gap between germline ends came to 15 bases. CDR3 length: 15 residues. CDR3 protein: CASRRDTLSGNTIYF. The CDR3 DNA sequence: TGTGCCAGCAGGAGGGACACCTTAAGTGGAAACACCATATATTTT.

The chain joins TRBV5-8 to TRBJ2-2; tentatively, D is TRBD1 or TRBD2 (5 bases each). Germline CDR1 reads SGHTS; CDR2 reads YDEGEE. The CDR3 loop spans 15 amino acids. Trimming removed 4 bases at V and 4 bases at J, with 14 bases between. CDR3 loop: CASSPWDGPTGELFF. The CDR3 DNA is TGTGCCAGCAGCCCATGGGACGGACCCACCGGGGAGCTGTTTTTT.

This rearrangement joins TRBV12-5 to TRBJ1-1, with a tentative D call TRBD1 (6 bases). Germline V gene lookup returns CDR1 LGHNT and CDR2 FRNRAP. The CDR3 is made up of 15 amino acids. V lost 0 bases to trimming and J lost 8 bases, with 16 bases between them. CDR3 sequence reads: CASGLVQSDRTEAFF. The CDR3 nucleotides are TGTGCTAGTGGTTTGGTACAAAGCGACAGGACCGAAGCTTTCTTT.

With regard to this clone: Relative to the germline gene, one junction end is altered; a read error may explain this. The gene calls are TRBV5-5 and TRBJ1-5, with TRBD1 identical over 7 bases. The CDR3 runs 15 residues. Germline V gene lookup returns CDR1 SGHKS and CDR2 YYEKEE (reference sequence). This CDR3 is CASSRDSTSDQPQHF. The CDR3 DNA reads TGTGCCAGCAGCCGGGACAGCACTAGCGATCAGCCCCAGCATTTT.

The genes are TRBV6-5 and TRBJ1-1, with D uncertain. Germline V gives CDR1 MNHEY, CDR2 SVGAGI. V was shortened by 7 bases and J by 0 bases, with 15 bases between the two germline ends. CDR3 size: 15 residues. For the CDR3, the DNA is TGTGCCAGCACTCCCCCCGGCGCCTTGAACACTGAAGCTTTCTTT. This codes for CASTPPGALNTEAFF.

This chain links TRBV7-9 with TRBJ1-2; 8 positions match TRBD1. Germline V gene lookup returns CDR1 SEHNR and CDR2 FQNEAQ (reference sequence). The CDR3 sequence is 14 residues long. V lost 3 bases to trimming and J lost 1 base; unmatched junction nucleotides: 1. This CDR3 reads CASSFGQGNYGYTF. CDR3 in DNA: TGTGCCAGCAGCTTCGGACAGGGTAACTATGGCTACACCTTC.

This chain connects TRBV7-3 to TRBJ2-4; no clear D. Germline V gene data show CDR1 as SGHTA and CDR2 as FQGTGA. This CDR3 has 17 amino acids. Trimming took 0 bases from V and 3 from J, leaving 15 bases between them. The CDR3 DNA reads TGTGCCAGCAGCTTAACATCTCTGGGCCCCGGCAAAAACATTCAGTACTTC. Protein sequence: CASSLTSLGPGKNIQYF.

Only one count was recorded for this clone. This chain links TRBV5-4 with TRBJ2-6, with D possibly being TRBD1 (5 bases). This CDR3 is built from 16 residues. Trimming took off 4 bases at V and 0 bases at J, with 11 bases between the two ends. Looked up from germline, CDR1 is SGHNT and CDR2 is YYREEE (reference sequence). CDR3 loop: CASSTDSLSGANVLTF. DNA for the CDR3: TGTGCCAGCAGCACTGACAGTCTCTCTGGGGCCAACGTCCTGACTTTC. The full variable domain, completed using reference TRBV5-4 and TRBJ2-6, is ETGVTQSPTHLIKTRGQQVTLRCSSQSGHNTVSWYQQALGQGPQFIFQYYREEENGRGNFPPRFSGLQFPNYSSELNVNALELDDSALYLCASSTDSLSGANVLTFGAGSRLTVL.

This chain joins TRBV9 and TRBJ2-7; D could derive from TRBD1 or TRBD2 (5 bases each). Germline CDR1 reads SGDLS; CDR2 reads YYNGEE. Trimming shortened V by 4 bases and J by 0 bases, and 8 bases separated the two germline ends. The CDR3 spans 13 residues. CDR3 loop: CASSRDASYEQYF. CDR3 in DNA: TGTGCCAGCAGCCGGGACGCCTCCTACGAGCAGTACTTC.

This chain links TRBV10-3 with TRBJ2-6, with a weak D call TRBD2 (6 bases). The ends were cut back, 6 bases at V and 1 base at J, with 10 bases in the middle. From germline, CDR1 is ENHRY and CDR2 SYGVKD. The length of the CDR3 is 15 residues. CDR3 residues: CAIRPLASGANVLTF. The CDR3 DNA is TGTGCCATCAGACCACTAGCATCTGGGGCCAACGTCCTGACTTTC.

This chain uses TRBV27 with TRBJ2-5; 7 bases fit TRBD2. J was trimmed by 1 base and V by 6 bases; bases with no gene match: 8. CDR1 and CDR2 (germline): MNHEY, SMNVEV (reference sequence). The CDR3 is made up of 15 amino acids. CDR3 nucleotides: TGTGCCAGCAGAGCGGGACTCCTAGGCCAAGAGACCCAGTACTTC. This gives the protein CASRAGLLGQETQYF.

This chain uses TRBV5-1 with TRBJ2-7; 7 bases are shared with TRBD1. Unmatched junction bases numbered 8, after V lost 3 bases and J lost 2 bases. CDR1 and CDR2 from the germline V gene are SGHRS and YFSETQ. This CDR3 is built from 15 residues. Here the CDR3 DNA reads TGCGCCAGCAGCTCACAGACCGGGACAGCCTACGAGCAGTACTTC. Translated, it gives CASSSQTGTAYEQYF.

This sequence joins TRBV7-6 and TRBJ1-1; no firm D call. The CDR3 totals 14 residues. The germline V gene encodes CDR1 SGHVS and CDR2 FNYEAQ. Deletions cut 4 bases from V and 4 bases from J, with 13 bases between. This CDR3 reads CASSSRAGITEAFF. The CDR3 DNA is TGTGCCAGCAGCTCCCGGGCGGGGATCACTGAAGCTTTCTTT.

This chain uses TRBV5-1 with TRBJ2-3; TRBD1 or TRBD2 may be the D gene (6 bases each). Trimming cost V 3 bases and J 4 bases, with 15 bases left between them. Looked up from germline, CDR1 is SGHRS and CDR2 is YFSETQ. The CDR3 consists of 15 residues. In DNA form, the CDR3 reads TGCGCCAGCAGCTCCGTAGGTAGGGGGGCAGATACGCAGTATTTT. It codes for CASSSVGRGADTQYF.

This rearrangement joins TRBV9 to TRBJ2-5, with D uncertain. V was pared by 0 bases and J by 5 bases, with 11 bases between. The germline V gene has CDR1 SGDLS and CDR2 YYNGEE. The length of the CDR3 is 14 residues. The CDR3 DNA sequence: TGTGCCAGCAGCGTAGATCCCCTGGTGGAGACCCAGTACTTC. Translated, it gives CASSVDPLVETQYF. The entire variable domain, with the rest obtained from reference TRBV9 and TRBJ2-5, is as follows: DSGVTQTPKHLITATGQRVTLRCSPRSGDLSVYWYQQSLDQGLQFLIQYYNGEERAKGNILERFSAQQFPDLHSELNLSSLELGDSALYFCASSVDPLVETQYFGPGTRLLVL.